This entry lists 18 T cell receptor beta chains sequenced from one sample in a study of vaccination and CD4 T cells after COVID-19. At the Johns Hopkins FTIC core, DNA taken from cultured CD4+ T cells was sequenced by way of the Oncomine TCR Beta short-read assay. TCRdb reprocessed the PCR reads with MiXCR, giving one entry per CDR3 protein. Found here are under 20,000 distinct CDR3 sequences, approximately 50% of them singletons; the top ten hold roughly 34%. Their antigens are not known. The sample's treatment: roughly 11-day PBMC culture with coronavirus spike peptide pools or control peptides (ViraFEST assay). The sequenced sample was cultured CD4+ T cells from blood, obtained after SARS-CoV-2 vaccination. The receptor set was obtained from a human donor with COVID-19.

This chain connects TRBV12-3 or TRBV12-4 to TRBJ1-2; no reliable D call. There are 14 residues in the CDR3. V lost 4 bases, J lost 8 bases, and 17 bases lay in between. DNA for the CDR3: TGTGCCAGCAGTTCCCGATCCCTACCGGGGGGCTACACCTTC. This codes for CASSSRSLPGGYTF.

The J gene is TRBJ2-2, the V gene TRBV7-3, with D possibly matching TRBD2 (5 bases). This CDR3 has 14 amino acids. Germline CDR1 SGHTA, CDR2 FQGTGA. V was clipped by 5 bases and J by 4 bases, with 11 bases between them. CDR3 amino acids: CASSPGLSTGELFF. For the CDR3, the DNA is TGTGCCAGCAGCCCAGGACTTTCCACCGGGGAGCTGTTTTTT.

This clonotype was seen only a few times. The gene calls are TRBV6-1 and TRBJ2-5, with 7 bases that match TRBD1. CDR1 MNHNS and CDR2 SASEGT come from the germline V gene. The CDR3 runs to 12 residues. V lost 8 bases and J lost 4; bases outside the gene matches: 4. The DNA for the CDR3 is TGTGCCAGCGGGACAGCCTTAGAGACCCAGTACTTC. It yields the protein CASGTALETQYF.

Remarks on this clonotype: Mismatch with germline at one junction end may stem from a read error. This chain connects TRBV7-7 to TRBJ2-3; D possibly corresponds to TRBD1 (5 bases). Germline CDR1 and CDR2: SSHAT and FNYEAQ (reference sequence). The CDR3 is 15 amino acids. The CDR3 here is CASSPQGYTTDTQYF. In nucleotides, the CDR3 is TGTGCTAGCAGCCCGCAGGGCTACACCACAGATACGCAGTATTTT.

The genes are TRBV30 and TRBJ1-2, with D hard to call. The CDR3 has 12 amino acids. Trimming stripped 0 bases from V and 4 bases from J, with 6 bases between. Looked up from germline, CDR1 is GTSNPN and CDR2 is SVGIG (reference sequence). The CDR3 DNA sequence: TGTGCCTGGAGTGTAGCAATCTATGGCTACACCTTC. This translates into CAWSVAIYGYTF. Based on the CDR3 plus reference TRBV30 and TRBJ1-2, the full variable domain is SQTIHQWPATLVQPVGSPLSLECTVEGTSNPNLYWYRQAAGRGLQLLFYSVGIGQISSEVPQNLSASRPQDRQFILSSKKLLLSDSGFYLCAWSVAIYGYTFGSGTRLTVV.

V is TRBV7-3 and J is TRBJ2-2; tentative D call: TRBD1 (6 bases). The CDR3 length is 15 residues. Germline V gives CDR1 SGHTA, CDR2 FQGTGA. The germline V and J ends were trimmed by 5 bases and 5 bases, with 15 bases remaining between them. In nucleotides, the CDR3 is TGTGCCAGCAGCCCCCAGGGGTTGGGGACCGGGGAGCTGTTTTTT. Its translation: CASSPQGLGTGELFF.

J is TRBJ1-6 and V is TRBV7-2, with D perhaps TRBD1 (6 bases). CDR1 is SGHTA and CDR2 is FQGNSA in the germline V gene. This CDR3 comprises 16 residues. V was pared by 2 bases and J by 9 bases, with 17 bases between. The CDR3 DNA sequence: TGTGCCAGCAGCTTAAGGGGGGTGGGGACTGCTTCACCCCTCCACTTT. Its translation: CASSLRGVGTASPLHF.

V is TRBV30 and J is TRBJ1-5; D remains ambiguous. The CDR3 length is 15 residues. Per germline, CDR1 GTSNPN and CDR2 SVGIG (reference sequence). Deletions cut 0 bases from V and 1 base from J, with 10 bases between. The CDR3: CAWSVRSLSNQPQHF. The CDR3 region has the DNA TGTGCCTGGAGTGTACGTTCTCTGAGCAATCAGCCCCAGCATTTT. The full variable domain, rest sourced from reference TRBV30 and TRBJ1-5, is SQTIHQWPATLVQPVGSPLSLECTVEGTSNPNLYWYRQAAGRGLQLLFYSVGIGQISSEVPQNLSASRPQDRQFILSSKKLLLSDSGFYLCAWSVRSLSNQPQHFGDGTRLSIL.

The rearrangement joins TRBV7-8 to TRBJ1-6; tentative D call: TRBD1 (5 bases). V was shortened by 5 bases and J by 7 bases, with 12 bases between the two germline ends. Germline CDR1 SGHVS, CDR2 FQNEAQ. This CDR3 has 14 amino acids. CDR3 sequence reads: CASSPRDLNSPLHF. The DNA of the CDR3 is TGTGCCAGCAGCCCCAGGGATCTAAATTCACCCCTCCACTTT.

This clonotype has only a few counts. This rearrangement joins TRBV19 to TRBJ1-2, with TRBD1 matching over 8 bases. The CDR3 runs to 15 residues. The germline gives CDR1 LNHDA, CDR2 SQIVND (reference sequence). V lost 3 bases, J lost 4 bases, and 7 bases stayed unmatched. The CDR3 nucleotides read TGTGCCAGTAGTATCGATCGGGACAGGACCTATGGCTACACCTTC. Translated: CASSIDRDRTYGYTF. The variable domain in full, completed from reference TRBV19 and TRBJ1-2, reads DGGITQSPKYLFRKEGQNVTLSCEQNLNHDAMYWYRQDPGQGLRLIYYSQIVNDFQKGDIAEGYSVSREKKESFPLTVTSAQKNPTAFYLCASSIDRDRTYGYTFGSGTRLTVV.

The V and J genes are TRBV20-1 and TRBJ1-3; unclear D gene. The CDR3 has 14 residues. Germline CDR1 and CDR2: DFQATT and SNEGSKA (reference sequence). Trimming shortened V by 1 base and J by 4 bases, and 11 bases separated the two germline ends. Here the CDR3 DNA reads TGCAGTGCTAGAGGCGAAGGGTACGGAAACACCATATATTTT. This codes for CSARGEGYGNTIYF.

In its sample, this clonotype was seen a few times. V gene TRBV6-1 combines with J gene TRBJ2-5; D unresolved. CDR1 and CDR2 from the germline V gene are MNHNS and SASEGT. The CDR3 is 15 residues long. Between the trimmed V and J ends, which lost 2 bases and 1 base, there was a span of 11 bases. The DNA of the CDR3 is TGTGCCAGCAGTGAAAAGGGATGGTCCCAAGAGACCCAGTACTTC. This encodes CASSEKGWSQETQYF.

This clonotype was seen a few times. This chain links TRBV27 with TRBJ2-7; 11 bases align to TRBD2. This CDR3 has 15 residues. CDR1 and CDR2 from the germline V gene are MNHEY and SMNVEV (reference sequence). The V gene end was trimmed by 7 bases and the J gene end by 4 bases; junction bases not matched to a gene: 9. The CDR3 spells CASNTLAGGRYEQYF. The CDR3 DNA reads TGTGCCAGCAATACTCTAGCGGGGGGCAGGTACGAGCAGTACTTC.

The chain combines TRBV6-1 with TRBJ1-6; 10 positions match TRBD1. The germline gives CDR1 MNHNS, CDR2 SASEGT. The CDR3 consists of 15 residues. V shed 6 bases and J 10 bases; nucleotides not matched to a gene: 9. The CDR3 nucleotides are TGTGCCAGCAGAGGGACCGGGACAGGGGAATCACCCCTCCACTTT. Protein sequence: CASRGTGTGESPLHF.

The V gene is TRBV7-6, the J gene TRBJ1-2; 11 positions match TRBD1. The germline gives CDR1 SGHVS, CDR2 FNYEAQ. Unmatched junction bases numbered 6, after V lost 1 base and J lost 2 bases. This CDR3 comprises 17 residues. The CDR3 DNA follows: TGTGCCAGCAGCTTAGTCCTTGGACAGGGGGCGAACTATGGCTACACCTTC. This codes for CASSLVLGQGANYGYTF.

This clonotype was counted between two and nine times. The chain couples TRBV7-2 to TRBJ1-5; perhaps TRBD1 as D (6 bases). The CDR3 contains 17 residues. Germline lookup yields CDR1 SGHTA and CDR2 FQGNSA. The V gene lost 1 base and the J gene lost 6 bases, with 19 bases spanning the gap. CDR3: CASSLEVWGRTSQPQHF. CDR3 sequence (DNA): TGTGCCAGCAGCTTAGAAGTCTGGGGGCGAACGAGTCAGCCCCAGCATTTT.

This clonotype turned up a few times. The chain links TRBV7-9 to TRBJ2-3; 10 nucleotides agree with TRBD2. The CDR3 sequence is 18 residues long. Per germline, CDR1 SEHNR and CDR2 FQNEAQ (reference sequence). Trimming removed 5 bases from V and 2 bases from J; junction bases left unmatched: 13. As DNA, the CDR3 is TGTGCCAGCAGCCTGGATAGCGGGGGGCTTCCTTTCACAGATACGCAGTATTTT. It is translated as CASSLDSGGLPFTDTQYF.

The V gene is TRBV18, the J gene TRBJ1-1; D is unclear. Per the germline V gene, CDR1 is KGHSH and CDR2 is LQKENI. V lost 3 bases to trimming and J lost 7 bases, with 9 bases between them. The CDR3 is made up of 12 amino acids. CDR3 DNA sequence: TGTGCCAGCTCACCGGCCGGGAATGAAGCTTTCTTT. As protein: CASSPAGNEAFF.